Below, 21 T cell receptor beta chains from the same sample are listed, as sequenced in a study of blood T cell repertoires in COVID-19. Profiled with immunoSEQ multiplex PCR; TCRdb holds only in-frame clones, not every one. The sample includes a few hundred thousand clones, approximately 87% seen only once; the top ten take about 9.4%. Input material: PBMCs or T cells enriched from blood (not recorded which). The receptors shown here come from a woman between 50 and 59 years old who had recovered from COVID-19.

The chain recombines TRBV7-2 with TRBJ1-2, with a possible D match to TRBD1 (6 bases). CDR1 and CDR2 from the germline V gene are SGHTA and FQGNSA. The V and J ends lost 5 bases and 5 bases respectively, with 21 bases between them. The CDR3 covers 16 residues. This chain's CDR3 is CASSQITPRGLYGYTF. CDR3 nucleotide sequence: TGTGCCAGCAGCCAAATCACGCCCAGGGGTTTGTATGGCTACACCTTC. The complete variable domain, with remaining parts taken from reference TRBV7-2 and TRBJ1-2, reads GAGVSQSPSNKVTEKGKDVELRCDPISGHTALYWYRQSLGQGLEFLIYFQGNSAPDKSGLPSDRFSAERTGGSVSTLTIQRTQQEDSAVYLCASSQITPRGLYGYTFGSGTRLTVV.

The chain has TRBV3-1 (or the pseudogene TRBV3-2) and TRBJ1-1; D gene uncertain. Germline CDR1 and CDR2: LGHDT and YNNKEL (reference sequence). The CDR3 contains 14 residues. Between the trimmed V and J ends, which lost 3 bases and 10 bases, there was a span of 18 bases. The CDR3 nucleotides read TGTGCCAGCAGCCACCCGGAGGATGGGCGCCCAGCTTTCTTT. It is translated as CASSHPEDGRPAFF.

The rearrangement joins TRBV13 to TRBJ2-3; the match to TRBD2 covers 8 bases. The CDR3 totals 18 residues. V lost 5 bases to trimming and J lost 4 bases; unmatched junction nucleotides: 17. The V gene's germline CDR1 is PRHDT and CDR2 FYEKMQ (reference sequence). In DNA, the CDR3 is TGTGCCAGCAGCATAAGTATTACTAGCGGAGGAAAGGCAGATACGCAGTATTTT. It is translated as CASSISITSGGKADTQYF.

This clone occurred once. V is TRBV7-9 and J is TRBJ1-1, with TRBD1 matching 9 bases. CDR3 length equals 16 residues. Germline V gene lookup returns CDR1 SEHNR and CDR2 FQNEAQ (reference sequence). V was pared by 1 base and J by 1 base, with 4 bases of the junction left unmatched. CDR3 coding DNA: TGTGCCAGCAGCTTAGACAGGGGGCTAGGGAACACTGAAGCTTTCTTT. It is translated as CASSLDRGLGNTEAFF.

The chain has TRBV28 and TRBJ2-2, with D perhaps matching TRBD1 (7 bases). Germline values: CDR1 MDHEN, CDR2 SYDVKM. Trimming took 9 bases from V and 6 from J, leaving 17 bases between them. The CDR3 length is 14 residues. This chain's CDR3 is CASTKQGTAGELFF. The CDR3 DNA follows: TGTGCCAGTACTAAACAGGGGACTGCCGGGGAGCTGTTTTTT.

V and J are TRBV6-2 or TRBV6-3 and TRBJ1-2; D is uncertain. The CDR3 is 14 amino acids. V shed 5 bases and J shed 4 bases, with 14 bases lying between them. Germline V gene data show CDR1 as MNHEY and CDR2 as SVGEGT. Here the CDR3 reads CASSTTDILYGYTF. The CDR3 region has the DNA TGTGCCAGCAGTACCACAGACATACTCTATGGCTACACCTTC.

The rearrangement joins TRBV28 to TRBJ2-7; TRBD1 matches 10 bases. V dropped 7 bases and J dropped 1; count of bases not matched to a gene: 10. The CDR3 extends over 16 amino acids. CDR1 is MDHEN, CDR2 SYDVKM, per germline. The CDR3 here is CASTTPGQGVSYEQYF. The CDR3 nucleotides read TGTGCCAGCACCACCCCCGGACAGGGGGTATCCTACGAGCAGTACTTC.

CDR3: CASSPTTATNYGYTF. The CDR3 DNA is TGTGCCAGCAGCCCGACAACAGCTACTAACTATGGCTACACCTTC. This chain uses TRBV5-6 with TRBJ1-2; D unclear. Germline V gene lookup returns CDR1 SGHDT and CDR2 YYEEEE. This CDR3 has 15 residues. V shed 4 bases and J shed 0 bases, with 13 bases lying between them.

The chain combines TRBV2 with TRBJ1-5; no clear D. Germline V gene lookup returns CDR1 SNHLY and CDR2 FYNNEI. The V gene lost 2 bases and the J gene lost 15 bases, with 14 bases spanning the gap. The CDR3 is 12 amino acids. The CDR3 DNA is TGTGCCAGCAGTGAACTGCCGGACTTCCGGCATTTT. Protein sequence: CASSELPDFRHF.

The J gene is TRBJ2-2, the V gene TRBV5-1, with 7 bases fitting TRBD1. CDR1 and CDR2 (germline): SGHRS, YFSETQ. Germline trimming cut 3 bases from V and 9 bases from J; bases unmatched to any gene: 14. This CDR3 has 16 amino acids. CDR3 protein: CASSSLRDTGDRELFF. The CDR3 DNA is TGCGCCAGCAGCTCTTTAAGAGATACAGGGGACAGGGAGCTGTTTTTT.

The DNA of the CDR3 is TGTGCCAGCAGCCAGGGAAATAGAAACACCATATATTTT. Amino acids: CASSQGNRNTIYF. The chain has TRBV28 and TRBJ1-3; TRBD1 is a possible D gene (5 bases). The CDR3 consists of 13 residues. CDR1 MDHEN and CDR2 SYDVKM come from the germline V gene. Deletions cut 6 bases from V and 5 bases from J, with 11 bases between.

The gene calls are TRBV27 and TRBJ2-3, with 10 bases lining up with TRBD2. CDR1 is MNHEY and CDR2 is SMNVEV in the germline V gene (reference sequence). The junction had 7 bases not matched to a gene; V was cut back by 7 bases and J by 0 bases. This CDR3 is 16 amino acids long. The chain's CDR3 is CASIPRTSGSTDTQYF. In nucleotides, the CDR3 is TGTGCCAGCATTCCCCGGACTAGCGGTAGCACAGATACGCAGTATTTT.

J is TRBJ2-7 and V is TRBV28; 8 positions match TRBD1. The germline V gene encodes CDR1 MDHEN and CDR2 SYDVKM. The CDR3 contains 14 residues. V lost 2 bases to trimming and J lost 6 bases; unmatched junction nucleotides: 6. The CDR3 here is CASSLIQGASEQYF. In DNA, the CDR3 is TGTGCCAGCAGTTTAATTCAGGGGGCTAGCGAGCAGTACTTC.

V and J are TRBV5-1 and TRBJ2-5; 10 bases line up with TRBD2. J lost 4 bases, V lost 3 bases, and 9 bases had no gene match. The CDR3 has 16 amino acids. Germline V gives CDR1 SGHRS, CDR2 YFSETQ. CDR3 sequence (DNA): TGCGCCAGCAGCTACGAACTAGCGGGGTTCGGAGAGACCCAGTACTTC. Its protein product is CASSYELAGFGETQYF.

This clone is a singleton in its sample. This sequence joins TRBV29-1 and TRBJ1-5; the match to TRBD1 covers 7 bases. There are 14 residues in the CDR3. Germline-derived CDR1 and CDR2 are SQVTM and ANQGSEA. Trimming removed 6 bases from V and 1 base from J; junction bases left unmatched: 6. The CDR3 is CSVAGTASNQPQHF. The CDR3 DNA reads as TGCAGCGTAGCCGGGACAGCGAGCAATCAGCCCCAGCATTTT. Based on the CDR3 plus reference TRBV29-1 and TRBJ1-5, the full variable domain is SAVISQKPSRDICQRGTSLTIQCQVDSQVTMMFWYRQQPGQSLTLIATANQGSEATYESGFVIDKFPISRPNLTFSTLTVSNMSPEDSSIYLCSVAGTASNQPQHFGDGTRLSIL.

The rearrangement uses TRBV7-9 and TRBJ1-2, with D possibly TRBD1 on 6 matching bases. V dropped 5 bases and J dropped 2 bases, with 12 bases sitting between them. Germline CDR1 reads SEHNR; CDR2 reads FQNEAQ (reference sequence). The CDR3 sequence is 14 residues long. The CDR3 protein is CASSRPGQNYGYTF. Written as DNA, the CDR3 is TGTGCCAGCAGCCGTCCAGGACAGAACTATGGCTACACCTTC.

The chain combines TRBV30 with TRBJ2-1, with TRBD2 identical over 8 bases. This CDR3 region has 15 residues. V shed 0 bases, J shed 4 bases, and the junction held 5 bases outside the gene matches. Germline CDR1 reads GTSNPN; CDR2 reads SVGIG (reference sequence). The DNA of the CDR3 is TGTGCCTGGAGTGTAGGTAGCGGGGCATACAATGAGCAGTTCTTC. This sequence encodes CAWSVGSGAYNEQFF.

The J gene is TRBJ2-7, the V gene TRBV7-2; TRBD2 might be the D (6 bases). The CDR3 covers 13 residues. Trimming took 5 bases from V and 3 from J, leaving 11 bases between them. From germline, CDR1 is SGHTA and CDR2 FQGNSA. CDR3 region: CASSPETSYEQYF. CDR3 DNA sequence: TGTGCCAGCAGCCCGGAGACTAGCTACGAGCAGTACTTC.

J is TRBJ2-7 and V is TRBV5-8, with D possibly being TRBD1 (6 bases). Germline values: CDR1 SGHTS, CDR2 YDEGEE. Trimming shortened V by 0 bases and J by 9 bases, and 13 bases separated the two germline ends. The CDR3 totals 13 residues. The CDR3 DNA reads TGTGCCAGCAGCTTGGTGACAGGTAGTGTGCAGTACTTC. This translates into CASSLVTGSVQYF.

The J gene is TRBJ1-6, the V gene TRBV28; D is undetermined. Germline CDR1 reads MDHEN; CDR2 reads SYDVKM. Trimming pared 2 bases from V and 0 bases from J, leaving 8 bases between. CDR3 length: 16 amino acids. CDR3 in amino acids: CASSLPDTSYNSPLHF. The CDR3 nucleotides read TGTGCCAGCAGTTTACCAGACACCTCCTATAATTCACCCCTCCACTTT.

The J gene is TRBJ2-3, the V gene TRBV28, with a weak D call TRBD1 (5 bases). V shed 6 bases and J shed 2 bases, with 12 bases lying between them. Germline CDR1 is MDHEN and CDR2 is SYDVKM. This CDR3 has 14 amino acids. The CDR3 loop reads CASSRQDNTDTQYF. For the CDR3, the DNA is TGTGCCAGCAGCCGGCAGGACAACACAGATACGCAGTATTTT.